One sample yielded the 3 T cell receptor beta chains listed below, sequenced in a study of T-cell memory formation after mild COVID-19. TCRdb called the 5' RACE reads again in MiXCR, with one record for every CDR3 protein. The profile covers over 500,000 distinct CDR3 sequences, with about 18% appearing a single time and about 8.6% taken by the ten largest. The material sequenced was PBMCs or a T cell subset sorted from them (not recorded which). The source is an adult woman who had mild COVID-19 (a few samples of this study predate the infection). Cell type and time point are not known.

The chain's CDR3 is CASSFTGDTGELFF. CDR3 sequence (DNA): TGTGCCAGCAGCTTCACAGGAGACACCGGGGAGCTGTTTTTT. The V gene is TRBV7-9, the J gene TRBJ2-2; weak D call: TRBD1 (5 bases). V was shortened by 3 bases and J by 3 bases, with 8 bases between the two germline ends. The length of the CDR3 is 14 residues. The germline V gene has CDR1 SEHNR and CDR2 FQNEAQ (reference sequence).

V and J are TRBV9 and TRBJ2-1, with D unclear. This CDR3 region has 10 residues. Germline V CDR1 and CDR2: SGDLS, YYNGEE. Trimming removed 3 bases at V and 16 bases at J, with 11 bases between. DNA of the CDR3: TGTGCCAGCAGCGGGATCGAGCTCTTCTTC. It translates to CASSGIELFF.

V usage is TRBV5-1 and J usage is TRBJ2-5, with D possibly being TRBD1 or TRBD2 (5 bases each). The V and J ends lost 5 bases and 4 bases respectively, with 15 bases between them. Germline CDR1 and CDR2: SGHRS and YFSETQ. The length of the CDR3 is 14 residues. This CDR3 is CASRVGDRGETQYF. DNA of the CDR3: TGCGCCAGCAGGGTAGGGGACCGTGGAGAGACCCAGTACTTC. Full variable domain (missing parts from reference TRBV5-1 and TRBJ2-5): KAGVTQTPRYLIKTRGQQVTLSCSPISGHRSVSWYQQTPGQGLQFLFEYFSETQRNKGNFPGRFSGRQFSNSRSEMNVSTLELGDSALYLCASRVGDRGETQYFGPGTRLLVL.